The TCR beta chain described here comes from a study of blood T cell repertoires in COVID-19. Study-wide context: Among Cohort 3 donors, those recovered had two negative PCRs, clearance, or symptom resolution. COVID-19 samples, acute and convalescent, were from the United States, Italy and Spain.

This CDR3 contains 14 residues. V lost 4 bases to trimming and J lost 3 bases, with 13 bases between them. Germline V gene lookup returns CDR1 SGHRS and CDR2 YFSETQ. Sequencing used immunoSEQ multiplex PCR; TCRdb keeps in-frame clones, though not all of them. The sample yields roughly 150,000 clones, approximately 79% seen once. This receptor was identified in a woman aged 70 to 79 in a cohort exposed to, infected with or recovered from COVID-19 (not recorded which). The material sequenced was PBMCs or T cells enriched from blood (not recorded which). The chain employs TRBV5-1 and TRBJ2-5, with D possibly matching TRBD1 (6 bases). The CDR3: CASSAQGREETQYF. For the CDR3, the DNA is TGCGCCAGCAGCGCGCAGGGGCGTGAAGAGACCCAGTACTTC.